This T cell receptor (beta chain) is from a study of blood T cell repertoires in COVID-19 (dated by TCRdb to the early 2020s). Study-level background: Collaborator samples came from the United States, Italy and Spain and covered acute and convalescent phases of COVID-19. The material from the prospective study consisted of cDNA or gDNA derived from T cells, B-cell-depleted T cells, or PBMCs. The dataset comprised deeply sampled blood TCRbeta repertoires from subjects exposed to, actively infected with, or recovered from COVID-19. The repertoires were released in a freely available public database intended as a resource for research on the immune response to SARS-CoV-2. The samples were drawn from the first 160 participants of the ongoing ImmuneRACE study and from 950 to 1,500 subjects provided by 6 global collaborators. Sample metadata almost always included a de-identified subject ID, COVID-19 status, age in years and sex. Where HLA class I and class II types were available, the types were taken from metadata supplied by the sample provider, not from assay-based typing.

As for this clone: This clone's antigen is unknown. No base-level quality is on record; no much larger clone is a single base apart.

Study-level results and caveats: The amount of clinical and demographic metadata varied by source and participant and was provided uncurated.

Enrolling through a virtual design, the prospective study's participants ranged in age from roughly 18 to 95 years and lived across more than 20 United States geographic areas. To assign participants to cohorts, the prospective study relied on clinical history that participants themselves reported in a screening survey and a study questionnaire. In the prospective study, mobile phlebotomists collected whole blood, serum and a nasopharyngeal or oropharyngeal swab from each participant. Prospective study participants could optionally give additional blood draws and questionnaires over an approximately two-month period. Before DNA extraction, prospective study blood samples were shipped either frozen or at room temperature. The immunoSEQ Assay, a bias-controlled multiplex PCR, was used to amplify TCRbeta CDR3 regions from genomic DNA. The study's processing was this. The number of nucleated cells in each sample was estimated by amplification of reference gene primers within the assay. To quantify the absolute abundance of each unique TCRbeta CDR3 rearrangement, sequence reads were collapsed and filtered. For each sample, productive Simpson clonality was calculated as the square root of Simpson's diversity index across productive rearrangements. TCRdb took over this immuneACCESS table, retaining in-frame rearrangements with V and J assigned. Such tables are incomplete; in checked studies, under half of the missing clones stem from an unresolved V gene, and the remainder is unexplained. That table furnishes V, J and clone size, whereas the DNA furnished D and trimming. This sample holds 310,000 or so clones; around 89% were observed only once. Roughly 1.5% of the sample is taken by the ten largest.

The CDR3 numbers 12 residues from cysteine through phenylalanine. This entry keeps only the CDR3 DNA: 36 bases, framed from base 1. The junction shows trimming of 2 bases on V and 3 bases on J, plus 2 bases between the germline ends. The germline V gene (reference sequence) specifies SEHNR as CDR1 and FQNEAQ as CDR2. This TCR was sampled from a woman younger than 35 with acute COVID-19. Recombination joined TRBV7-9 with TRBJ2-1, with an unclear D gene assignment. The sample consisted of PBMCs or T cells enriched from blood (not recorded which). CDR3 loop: CASSLLYNEQFF. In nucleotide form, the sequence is TGTGCCAGCAGCTTACTCTACAATGAGCAGTTCTTC.